This entry lists 5 T cell receptor beta chains sequenced from one sample in a study of blood T cell repertoires in COVID-19 (dated by TCRdb to the early 2020s). Library preparation employed the immunoSEQ multiplex PCR assay. The clones in this table, taken by TCRdb from immuneACCESS, are in-frame only. Not every clone is retained; where verified, under half of the shortfall comes from an unresolved V gene, and the cause of the rest is unknown. This sample holds 200,000 to 250,000 clones; approximately 82% were observed only once. Jointly, the top ten make up approximately 4% of the sample. The sequenced sample consisted of peripheral blood. The source is a woman of 80 years or more with acute or convalescent COVID-19.

V is TRBV3-1 (or the pseudogene TRBV3-2) and J is TRBJ1-6; D possibly corresponds to TRBD1 (6 bases). CDR1 is LGHDT, CDR2 YNNKEL, per germline (reference sequence). V dropped 1 base and J dropped 7 bases, with 14 bases sitting between them. There are 16 residues in the CDR3. The chain's CDR3 is CASSQGRARGNSPLHF. CDR3 bases: TGTGCCAGCAGCCAAGGTCGGGCCAGGGGCAATTCACCCCTCCACTTT.

The V gene is TRBV6-5, the J gene TRBJ2-1, with TRBD2 matching 14 bases. V was clipped by 8 bases and J by 7 bases; unmatched bases: 4. The length of the CDR3 is 14 residues. Per the germline V gene, CDR1 is MNHEY and CDR2 is SVGAGI. CDR3 DNA: TGTGCCAGCGGGACTAGCGGGGGTAGGAATGAGCAGTTCTTC. It yields the protein CASGTSGGRNEQFF.

This chain joins TRBV4-1 and TRBJ1-1, with D unresolved. Germline assignment: CDR1 MGHRA and CDR2 YSYEKL. The CDR3 sequence is 17 residues long. V lost 2 bases to trimming and J lost 1 base, with 17 bases between them. For the CDR3, the DNA is TGCGCCAGCAGCCAACCCGGCGACTACACGGGGAACACTGAAGCTTTCTTT. Amino acids: CASSQPGDYTGNTEAFF.

This clone was recorded only once. V gene TRBV29-1 combines with J gene TRBJ2-7, with 7 bases aligning to TRBD1. V lost 1 base, J lost 6 bases, and 3 bases stayed unmatched. Germline V gene data show CDR1 as SQVTM and CDR2 as ANQGSEA. This CDR3 is built from 12 residues. The CDR3 sequence is CSVEVGGGEQYF. The DNA for the CDR3 is TGCAGCGTTGAAGTAGGGGGCGGCGAGCAGTACTTC.

This rearrangement joins TRBV3-1 (or the pseudogene TRBV3-2) to TRBJ1-2; no clear D. The V and J ends lost 1 base and 2 bases respectively, with 11 bases between them. Germline CDR1 LGHDT, CDR2 YNNKEL (reference sequence). The CDR3 extends over 15 amino acids. This CDR3 reads CASSQGQVKNYGYTF. DNA for the CDR3: TGTGCCAGCAGCCAAGGGCAGGTGAAAAACTATGGCTACACCTTC.